The 12 T cell receptor beta chains below were found in one sample sequenced in a study of CD8 T cells in Susac syndrome. After extraction with the RNeasy kit, roughly 0.45 to 1 ug of the RNA was reverse transcribed using random hexamers. TCRdb used MiXCR to reprocess the immunoSEQ multiplex PCR reads, holding one entry per CDR3 protein. This sample has fewer than 350,000 distinct CDR3 sequences, with roughly 94% found just once. Sequencing used CD4+ T cells from PBMCs. Every receptor here comes from a human donor with multiple sclerosis.

The chain carries TRBV19 and TRBJ1-3, with D unresolved. Germline V gene sequence: CDR1 LNHDA, CDR2 SQIVND (reference sequence). This CDR3 is built from 16 residues. Trimming stripped 4 bases from V and 0 bases from J, with 13 bases between. CDR3 residues: CASSTYRTSSGNTIYF. DNA of the CDR3: TGTGCCAGTAGTACTTACCGGACGAGCTCTGGAAACACCATATATTTT.

This chain links TRBV3-1 with TRBJ2-5; 9 nucleotides line up with TRBD2. The CDR3 has 13 residues. The V segment lost 8 bases and the J segment 3 bases; nucleotides outside the gene matches: 4. Germline V lookup: CDR1 LGHDT, CDR2 YNNKEL (reference sequence). The CDR3 region has the DNA TGTGCCAGCCAAGCGGGGGGCAAAGAGACCCAGTACTTC. It translates to CASQAGGKETQYF.

The chain links TRBV30 to TRBJ1-2; 10 nucleotides agree with TRBD1. The CDR3 length is 14 residues. The V and J ends lost 3 bases and 11 bases, in that order; junction bases with no gene match: 12. Germline CDR1 is GTSNPN and CDR2 is SVGIG (reference sequence). The CDR3 DNA reads TGTGCCTGGAGCCCGGGACAGGGGATTATGCGTTACACCTTC. Amino acids: CAWSPGQGIMRYTF.

The CDR3: CASSELGGGEQFF. The CDR3, as DNA: TGTGCCAGCAGTGAATTAGGGGGGGGTGAGCAGTTCTTC. V is TRBV25-1 and J is TRBJ2-1, with D perhaps matching TRBD2 (7 bases). Trimming removed 1 base at V and 9 bases at J, with 10 bases between. The CDR3 length is 13 residues. Germline CDR1 and CDR2: MGHDK and SYGVNS.

The chain couples TRBV6-5 to TRBJ2-5; D is tentatively TRBD1 or TRBD2 (7 bases each). Germline lookup yields CDR1 MNHEY and CDR2 SVGAGI. This CDR3 region has 15 residues. Trimming removed 5 bases at V and 6 bases at J, with 19 bases between. The CDR3 loop is CASSPPQGGGKTQYF. CDR3 sequence (DNA): TGTGCCAGCAGTCCTCCTCAGGGGGGAGGGAAGACCCAGTACTTC.

V gene TRBV11-2 combines with J gene TRBJ2-2; perhaps TRBD2 as D (6 bases). The CDR3 totals 16 residues. Trimming removed 5 bases from V and 4 bases from J, with 17 bases in between. Germline-derived CDR1 and CDR2 are SGHAT and FQNNGV. The CDR3 region has the DNA TGTGCCAGCAGCGTAATGACCTGGCGGGGCACCGGGGAGCTGTTTTTT. Translating it yields CASSVMTWRGTGELFF.

The rearrangement uses TRBV6-5 and TRBJ2-1, with D perhaps TRBD2 (6 bases). Deletions cut 2 bases from V and 12 bases from J, with 17 bases between. CDR3 length equals 14 residues. Germline V gene lookup returns CDR1 MNHEY and CDR2 SVGAGI. CDR3 loop: CASSYGRDPLGQFF. In DNA form, the CDR3 reads TGTGCCAGCAGTTACGGGCGGGACCCTCTGGGGCAGTTCTTC.

This rearrangement joins TRBV23-1 to TRBJ1-5, with TRBD1 as a possible D gene (6 bases). TRBV23-1 is assigned to the ORF class and has an uncertain function. The CDR3 extends over 17 amino acids. V lost 0 bases to trimming and J lost 1 base, with 13 bases between them. CDR3 bases: TGCGCCAGCAGTCAATCGGTCAGGGGATCGAGCAATCAGCCCCAGCATTTT. Translation gives CASSQSVRGSSNQPQHF.

J is TRBJ2-7 and V is TRBV12-3 or TRBV12-4; a possible D gene is TRBD1 (6 bases). V was clipped by 3 bases and J by 1 base, with 10 bases between them. The length of the CDR3 is 14 residues. This CDR3 reads CASSFGTPSYEQYF. The CDR3 DNA reads TGTGCCAGCAGTTTTGGGACACCTTCCTACGAGCAGTACTTC.

The chain combines TRBV6-5 with TRBJ1-1, with a tentative D call TRBD1 (6 bases). CDR3 length: 14 amino acids. Between the trimmed V and J ends, which lost 2 bases and 3 bases, there was a span of 10 bases. Germline CDR1 and CDR2: MNHEY and SVGAGI. The CDR3 loop is CASSYRGGDTEAFF. For the CDR3, the DNA is TGTGCCAGCAGTTACAGGGGGGGTGACACTGAAGCTTTCTTT.

This clonotype has only a few counts. The chain links TRBV7-2 to TRBJ2-7; 11 bases line up with TRBD2. The junction had 6 bases not matched to a gene; V was cut back by 8 bases and J by 0 bases. The CDR3 loop spans 15 amino acids. Germline-derived CDR1 and CDR2 are SGHTA and FQGNSA. Here the CDR3 reads CASSTSGISSYEQYF. For the CDR3, the DNA is TGTGCCAGCTCGACTAGCGGGATTAGCTCCTACGAGCAGTACTTC.

The V gene is TRBV14, the J gene TRBJ2-6, with D unresolved. This CDR3 region has 18 residues. The germline V gene encodes CDR1 SGHDN and CDR2 FVKESK. Trimming took 4 bases from V and 2 from J, leaving 18 bases between them. CDR3 sequence: CASSPPAAHSTGANVLTF. The CDR3 DNA reads as TGTGCCAGCAGCCCTCCGGCAGCACACAGTACTGGGGCCAACGTCCTGACTTTC.